The source of this TCR beta chain is a study of blood T cell repertoires in COVID-19. V was clipped by 5 bases and J by 5 bases, with 13 bases between them. Germline values: CDR1 SGHAT, CDR2 FQNNGV. The CDR3 loop spans 14 amino acids. TCRdb's table, derived via immunoSEQ multiplex PCR, lists solely in-frame clones and lacks some. Among nearly 25,000 clones listed, about two thirds were seen once. The rearrangement links TRBV11-2 to TRBJ1-5; D might be TRBD1 (5 bases). The sequenced material came from peripheral blood. The clonotype originates from a woman of 80 years or more with acute or convalescent COVID-19. The CDR3 DNA sequence: TGTGCCAGCAGCCCCGCAGGGAGGCATCAGCCCCAGCATTTT. It translates to CASSPAGRHQPQHF.